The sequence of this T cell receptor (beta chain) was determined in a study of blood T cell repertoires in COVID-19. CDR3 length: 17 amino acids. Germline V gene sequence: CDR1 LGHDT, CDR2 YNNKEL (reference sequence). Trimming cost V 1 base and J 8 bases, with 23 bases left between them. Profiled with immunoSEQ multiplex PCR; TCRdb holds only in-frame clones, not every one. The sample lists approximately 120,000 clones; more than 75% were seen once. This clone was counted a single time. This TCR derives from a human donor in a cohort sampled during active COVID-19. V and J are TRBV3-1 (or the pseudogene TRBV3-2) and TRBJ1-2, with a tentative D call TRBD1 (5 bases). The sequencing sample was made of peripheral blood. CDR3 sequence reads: CASSQGVGTLRRRGYTF. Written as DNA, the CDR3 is TGTGCCAGCAGCCAAGGGGTTGGGACTCTACGCCGCCGAGGCTACACCTTC.